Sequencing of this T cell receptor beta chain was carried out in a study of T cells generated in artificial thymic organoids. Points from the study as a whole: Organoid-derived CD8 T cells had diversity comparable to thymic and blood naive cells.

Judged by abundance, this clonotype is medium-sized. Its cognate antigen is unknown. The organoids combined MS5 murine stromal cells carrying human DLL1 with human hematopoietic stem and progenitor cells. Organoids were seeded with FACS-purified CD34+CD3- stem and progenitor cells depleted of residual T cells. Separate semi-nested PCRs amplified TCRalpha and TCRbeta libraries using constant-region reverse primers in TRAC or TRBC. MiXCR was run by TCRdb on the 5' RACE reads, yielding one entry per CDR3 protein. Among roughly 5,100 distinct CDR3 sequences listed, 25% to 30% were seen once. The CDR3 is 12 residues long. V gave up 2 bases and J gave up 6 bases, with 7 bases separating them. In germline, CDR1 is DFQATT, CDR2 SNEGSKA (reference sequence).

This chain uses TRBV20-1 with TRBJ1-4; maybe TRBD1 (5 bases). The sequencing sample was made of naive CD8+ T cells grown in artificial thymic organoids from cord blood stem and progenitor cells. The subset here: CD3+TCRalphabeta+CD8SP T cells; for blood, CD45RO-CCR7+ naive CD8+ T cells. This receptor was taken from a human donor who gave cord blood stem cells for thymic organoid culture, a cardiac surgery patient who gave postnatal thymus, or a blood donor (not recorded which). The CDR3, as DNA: TGCAGTGCTAGACGGACACATGAAAAACTGTTTTTT. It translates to CSARRTHEKLFF.